The 11 T cell receptor beta chains reported below all come from one sample, sequenced in a study of CD8 T cells in Susac syndrome. Random hexamers were used to reverse transcribe the RNA input (0.5 to 1 ug). TCRdb reprocessed the immunoSEQ multiplex PCR reads with MiXCR, giving one entry per CDR3 protein. The sample has tens of thousands of distinct CDR3 sequences, approximately 95% seen once. The specimen was CD8+ T cells from PBMCs. The receptors derive from a human donor with Susac syndrome.

The V call is TRBV9, the J call TRBJ2-5; TRBD2 aligns across 8 bases. This CDR3 is 18 amino acids long. Per the germline V gene, CDR1 is SGDLS and CDR2 is YYNGEE. V lost 0 bases and J lost 3; bases outside the gene matches: 13. The CDR3 DNA reads as TGTGCCAGCAGCGTAGAGGGTTACGGAGCGGGGGAAAAAGAGACCCAGTACTTC. This sequence encodes CASSVEGYGAGEKETQYF. The full variable domain, completed using reference TRBV9 and TRBJ2-5, is DSGVTQTPKHLITATGQRVTLRCSPRSGDLSVYWYQQSLDQGLQFLIQYYNGEERAKGNILERFSAQQFPDLHSELNLSSLELGDSALYFCASSVEGYGAGEKETQYFGPGTRLLVL.

The chain links TRBV29-1 to TRBJ2-1; D uncertain. CDR3 length: 13 amino acids. V lost 0 bases and J 4 bases, leaving 7 bases between the germline ends. CDR1 is SQVTM and CDR2 is ANQGSEA in the germline V gene. The DNA of the CDR3 is TGCAGCGTTGAAGAGTACAGTTACAATGAGCAGTTCTTC. Translated, it gives CSVEEYSYNEQFF.

The sample holds one count of this clonotype. V and J are TRBV9 and TRBJ1-2; D is perhaps TRBD1 (5 bases). Germline values: CDR1 SGDLS, CDR2 YYNGEE. The CDR3 totals 12 residues. V gave up 3 bases and J gave up 6 bases, with 9 bases separating them. The CDR3 reads CASSGGSNGYTF. In DNA form, the CDR3 reads TGTGCCAGCAGCGGGGGGAGCAATGGCTACACCTTC.

The sample holds a few counts of this clonotype. The rearrangement uses TRBV11-2 and TRBJ2-7; the D gene is possibly TRBD2 (6 bases). The CDR3 is 14 amino acids. Per the germline V gene, CDR1 is SGHAT and CDR2 is FQNNGV. Trimming cost V 1 base and J 4 bases, with 11 bases left between them. CDR3 loop: CASSLGGDDYEQYF. CDR3 sequence (DNA): TGTGCCAGCAGCTTAGGGGGGGATGATTACGAGCAGTACTTC.

The chain links TRBV3-1 to TRBJ2-1; 7 bases fit TRBD2. This CDR3 spans 16 amino acids. J gave up 3 bases and V 0 bases, and 5 bases lay outside the gene matches. CDR1 LGHDT and CDR2 YNNKEL come from the germline V gene (reference sequence). The CDR3 region is CASSQEWREHYNEQFF. For the CDR3, the DNA is TGTGCCAGCAGCCAAGAGTGGCGGGAGCACTACAATGAGCAGTTCTTC.

The chain recombines TRBV4-1 with TRBJ1-5; 7 bases map to TRBD1. V lost 0 bases, J lost 7 bases, and 6 bases stayed unmatched. The CDR3 contains 15 residues. The germline CDR1 and CDR2 sequences are MGHRA and YSYEKL. The CDR3 loop reads CASSQEQGSSQPQHF. CDR3 sequence (DNA): TGCGCCAGCAGCCAAGAACAGGGGTCAAGCCAGCCCCAGCATTTT.

For this clonotype: Compared with germline, one end of the junction differs, possibly owing to a read error. The chain uses TRBV7-9 and TRBJ1-2; 8 bases map to TRBD1. Germline CDR1 SEHNR, CDR2 FQNEAQ (reference sequence). The CDR3 has 12 amino acids. Here the CDR3 reads CASSLGTGGTFF. DNA for the CDR3: TGTGCCAGCAGCCTAGGAACAGGGGGTACCTTCTTC.

The chain combines TRBV9 with TRBJ1-2, with D tentatively TRBD1 (5 bases). V was cut by 3 bases and J by 5 bases, with 14 bases left in between. Germline lookup yields CDR1 SGDLS and CDR2 YYNGEE. This CDR3 comprises 14 residues. The CDR3 is CASSGTGPSYGYTF. The CDR3 DNA is TGTGCCAGCAGCGGTACAGGTCCTTCTTATGGCTACACCTTC. The variable domain in full, with the rest retrieved from reference TRBV9 and TRBJ1-2, is DSGVTQTPKHLITATGQRVTLRCSPRSGDLSVYWYQQSLDQGLQFLIQYYNGEERAKGNILERFSAQQFPDLHSELNLSSLELGDSALYFCASSGTGPSYGYTFGSGTRLTVV.

The J gene is TRBJ2-1, the V gene TRBV5-6; D uncertain. Germline CDR1 and CDR2: SGHDT and YYEEEE. CDR3 length equals 13 residues. Trimming took 0 bases from V and 9 from J, leaving 10 bases between them. The CDR3 spells CASSLGSSTEQFF. The CDR3, as DNA: TGTGCCAGCAGCTTGGGGTCCAGCACTGAGCAGTTCTTC.

The V call is TRBV5-4, the J call TRBJ2-3, with 7 bases matching TRBD1. This CDR3 spans 14 amino acids. Germline V lookup: CDR1 SGHNT, CDR2 YYREEE (reference sequence). Trimming removed 4 bases from V and 4 bases from J; junction bases left unmatched: 6. CDR3 nucleotides: TGTGCCAGCAGCCTGGACAGGACGGCAGATACGCAGTATTTT. Its translation: CASSLDRTADTQYF.

The gene calls are TRBV20-1 and TRBJ2-7; tentative D call: TRBD2 (5 bases). This CDR3 has 11 amino acids. Looked up from germline, CDR1 is DFQATT and CDR2 is SNEGSKA (reference sequence). V was cut by 7 bases and J by 2 bases, with 9 bases left in between. DNA for the CDR3: TGCAGTGGGCTAGCCGCCTACGAGCAGTACTTC. Residues: CSGLAAYEQYF.